This T cell receptor beta chain emerged from a study of blood T cell repertoires in COVID-19. Study-level background: Donors in the United States, Italy and Spain gave samples during acute or convalescent COVID-19. In each case, the material was cDNA or gDNA derived from T cells, B-cell-depleted T cells, or PBMCs.

CDR3 length equals 14 residues. Trimming cost V 5 bases and J 6 bases; bases outside gene matches: 10. CDR1 and CDR2 from the germline V gene are PRHDT and FYEKMQ (reference sequence). This clone has only a few counts. How the authors handled the data: Nucleated cell counts were estimated from reference gene primer amplification. The repertoire was sequenced with immunoSEQ multiplex PCR; TCRdb's copy has only in-frame clones and lacks some. V, J and clone size were drawn from that table, and D and trimming were deduced from the DNA. The sample shows approximately 38,000 clones, roughly 87% of them seen only once.

The chain employs TRBV13 and TRBJ2-7; 7 positions agree with TRBD1. Sequencing was performed on peripheral blood. The clonotype originates from a human donor in a cohort sampled during active COVID-19. CDR3 sequence reads: CASSKGTVWVEQYF. The DNA for the CDR3 is TGTGCCAGCAGCAAAGGGACAGTTTGGGTCGAGCAGTACTTC.